This T cell receptor beta chain was captured in a study of blood T cells in healthy people across ages. V was trimmed by 5 bases and J by 0 bases, leaving 10 bases between them. Germline CDR1 reads DFQATT; CDR2 reads SNEGSKA (reference sequence). The length of the CDR3 is 13 residues. The study's findings and limits: TCR beta diversity, measured per million T cells, fell in a roughly linear way with age. Expanded clonotype shifts may have been confounded, as the donors had an unknown CMV status.

PCR was performed a second time for about 7 to 12 cycles using a sample-barcoded 5' primer and a J-beta primer mix. TCRdb independently ran MiXCR on the 5' RACE reads; one entry per CDR3 protein. The sample lists about 1.7 million distinct CDR3 sequences, 25% to 30% occurring once. This clonotype was seen repeatedly, ten times or more. Its antigen is not identified. The sample was blood. This clonotype originated in a woman aged 25-40 years in good health. The J gene is TRBJ2-5, the V gene TRBV20-1; no clear D. In DNA, the CDR3 is TGCAGTGCTCTTAAGCTGGACCAAGAGACCCAGTACTTC. It specifies CSALKLDQETQYF.